This T cell receptor beta chain was sequenced in a study of response to subunit inactivated influenza vaccine. Germline assignment: CDR1 SGHDT and CDR2 YYEEEE. This CDR3 region has 19 residues. With 2 bases clipped from V and 3 bases from J, the junction kept 16 bases outside the gene matches. This clonotype was counted only a few times. As yet, its antigen is unknown. TCRdb reprocessed the RT-PCR reads with MiXCR, giving one entry per CDR3 protein. The profile shows about 780,000 distinct CDR3 sequences, about 18% of them singletons. Study outcomes and limitations: It was the authors' suggestion that each seasonal influenza vaccination recruits few new T cells.

V gene TRBV5-6 combines with J gene TRBJ2-1; 8 nucleotides agree with TRBD2. The specimen was PBMCs from blood, collected around 5 days after vaccination. The TCR was taken from a man in his fifties or sixties who received an inactivated influenza vaccine. CDR3 in DNA: TGTGCCAGCAGCTTAGGTGGTCACCTGGAACTAGCGGACTACAATGAGCAGTTCTTC. Its protein is CASSLGGHLELADYNEQFF.